The rows below give T cell receptor beta chains drawn from one sample of a study of T-cell memory formation after mild COVID-19. One entry per CDR3 protein results from TCRdb running MiXCR on the 5' RACE reads. Seen here are about 430,000 distinct CDR3 sequences, approximately 18% observed once, and the top ten hold about a fifth. Sequencing was done on a sample of PBMCs or a T cell subset sorted from them (not recorded which). The receptor set was obtained from a man between 18 and 35 years old who had mild COVID-19 (a few samples of this study predate the infection). Cell type and time point are not known. The CDR3 runs from the conserved cysteine through the conserved F or W. The order of the fields is CDR3 protein, CDR3 DNA, J gene, clone size, V gene, D gene. D genes are given only for firm matches. Clone size, where shown, is once, few, many, or a class for clones that have expanded.

CDR3 protein: CSVLKLTGTSYGYTF; CDR3 DNA: TGCAGCGTTCTAAAGTTGACAGGGACTTCCTATGGCTACACCTTC; J gene: TRBJ1-2; clone size: .; V gene: TRBV29-1; D gene: TRBD1
CDR3 protein: CASSDPGLGNQPQHF; CDR3 DNA: TGTGCCAGCAGTGACCCCGGGTTGGGCAATCAGCCCCAGCATTTT; J gene: TRBJ1-5; clone size: .; V gene: TRBV25-1; D gene: .
CDR3 protein: CASSDGGTLNQPQHF; CDR3 DNA: TGTGCCAGCAGCGATGGGGGGACGTTAAATCAGCCCCAGCATTTT; J gene: TRBJ1-5; clone size: few; V gene: TRBV9; D gene: .
CDR3 protein: CASSFFRTESGNQPQHF; CDR3 DNA: TGTGCCAGCAGCTTTTTCAGGACAGAAAGTGGCAATCAGCCCCAGCATTTT; J gene: TRBJ1-5; clone size: .; V gene: TRBV7-2; D gene: .
CDR3 protein: CAISDTRPGGELFF; CDR3 DNA: TGTGCCATCAGTGATACCAGACCTGGAGGGGAGCTGTTTTTT; J gene: TRBJ2-2; clone size: .; V gene: TRBV10-3; D gene: .
CDR3 protein: CASSEEGGGAVTEAFF; CDR3 DNA: TGTGCCAGCAGTGAAGAGGGAGGGGGCGCAGTCACTGAAGCTTTCTTT; J gene: TRBJ1-1; clone size: many; V gene: TRBV6-1; D gene: TRBD1
CDR3 protein: CASSMDRVNTEAFF; CDR3 DNA: TGCGCCAGCAGCATGGACAGGGTGAACACTGAAGCTTTCTTT; J gene: TRBJ1-1; clone size: .; V gene: TRBV5-1; D gene: TRBD1
CDR3 protein: CASTGASGGKDTQYF; CDR3 DNA: TGTGCCAGCACGGGGGCTAGCGGGGGTAAAGATACGCAGTATTTT; J gene: TRBJ2-3; clone size: .; V gene: TRBV27; D gene: TRBD2
CDR3 protein: CSAREGDKGEKLFF; CDR3 DNA: TGCAGTGCTAGAGAAGGGGACAAAGGTGAAAAACTGTTTTTT; J gene: TRBJ1-4; clone size: .; V gene: TRBV20-1; D gene: .
CDR3 protein: CASSAGTQSFF; CDR3 DNA: TGTGCCAGCAGCGCCGGGACACAGTCTTTCTTT; J gene: TRBJ1-1; clone size: .; V gene: TRBV12-3/TRBV12-4; D gene: .
CDR3 protein: CASSPPTNQGTEAFF; CDR3 DNA: TGTGCCAGCTCACCACCGACAAACCAAGGGACTGAAGCTTTCTTT; J gene: TRBJ1-1; clone size: .; V gene: TRBV18; D gene: .
CDR3 protein: CSVPKSPRLAGGLYNEQFF; CDR3 DNA: TGCAGCGTCCCAAAAAGTCCGAGACTAGCGGGGGGACTTTACAATGAGCAGTTCTTC; J gene: TRBJ2-1; clone size: .; V gene: TRBV29-1; D gene: TRBD2
CDR3 protein: CSARTGLSSYEQYF; CDR3 DNA: TGCAGTGCAAGGACAGGGTTAAGCTCCTACGAGCAGTACTTC; J gene: TRBJ2-7; clone size: .; V gene: TRBV20-1; D gene: TRBD1
CDR3 protein: CAIQRSSFTDTQYF; CDR3 DNA: TGTGCCATACAGCGTTCTAGCTTCACAGATACGCAGTATTTT; J gene: TRBJ2-3; clone size: few; V gene: TRBV7-9; D gene: .
CDR3 protein: CSARDPSVFGETQYF; CDR3 DNA: TGCAGTGCTAGAGACCCCAGTGTCTTTGGAGAGACCCAGTACTTC; J gene: TRBJ2-5; clone size: few; V gene: TRBV20-1; D gene: .
CDR3 protein: CAIRADRGGETQYF; CDR3 DNA: TGTGCCATCAGGGCTGACAGGGGCGGAGAGACCCAGTACTTC; J gene: TRBJ2-5; clone size: few; V gene: TRBV10-3; D gene: TRBD1
CDR3 protein: CASSYGTPGELFF; CDR3 DNA: TGTGCCAGCAGCTACGGGACTCCCGGGGAGCTGTTTTTT; J gene: TRBJ2-2; clone size: many; V gene: TRBV7-9; D gene: .
CDR3 protein: CASSLAGGDGVYNEQFF; CDR3 DNA: TGTGCCAGCAGCTTAGCAGGGGGCGATGGGGTATACAATGAGCAGTTCTTC; J gene: TRBJ2-1; clone size: few; V gene: TRBV7-3; D gene: TRBD1
CDR3 protein: CSTYNSGGANEQFF; CDR3 DNA: TGCAGTACCTACAATAGCGGGGGGGCCAATGAGCAGTTCTTC; J gene: TRBJ2-1; clone size: few; V gene: TRBV20-1; D gene: TRBD2
CDR3 protein: CASSEEGWGLNTEAFF; CDR3 DNA: TGCGCCAGCAGCGAGGAGGGTTGGGGCTTGAACACTGAAGCTTTCTTT; J gene: TRBJ1-1; clone size: .; V gene: TRBV4-1; D gene: .
CDR3 protein: CASRARGDGSSQPQHF; CDR3 DNA: TGTGCCAGCAGAGCTAGAGGGGATGGATCAAGTCAGCCCCAGCATTTT; J gene: TRBJ1-5; clone size: .; V gene: TRBV6-2/TRBV6-3; D gene: .
CDR3 protein: CASSRTGGTDTQYF; CDR3 DNA: TGTGCCAGCAGCCGGACAGGGGGCACAGATACGCAGTATTTT; J gene: TRBJ2-3; clone size: many; V gene: TRBV6-1; D gene: TRBD1